This TCR beta chain came from a study of OX40 agonist ivuxolimab in advanced cancers. Background on the study: With a range of roughly 23 to 85, age averaged roughly 60 years, and around 80% were male. Three patients showed partial responses: one hepatocellular carcinoma and two cutaneous melanoma cases.

Using immunoSEQ multiplex PCR, the repertoire was profiled, and TCRdb retains in-frame clones only, with some absent. This sample has about 40,000 clones, with about 91% found just once. The CDR3 extends over 14 amino acids. V gave up 6 bases and J gave up 2 bases, with 14 bases separating them. Germline CDR1 is SNHLY and CDR2 is FYNNEI. Cycle 7 day 1, cycle 4 day 1, and baseline were the timepoints at which blood was sampled. The origin of this receptor is an adult with an advanced solid tumor such as melanoma, head and neck, liver or kidney cancer. The chain is built from TRBV2 and TRBJ2-7, with D uncertain. The sequencing used CD4+ or CD8+ T cells sorted from blood, collected in a trial of the OX40 agonist ivuxolimab. In nucleotides, the CDR3 is TGTGCCAGCAGCCTTAGGAGAGGCACCTACGAGCAGTACTTC. It is translated as CASSLRRGTYEQYF.